These 14 T cell receptor beta chains share one sample of origin, sequenced in a study of cytomegalovirus exposure and HLA in healthy donors. PCR used 60 Vbeta primers and 13 Jbeta primers. Profiled with immunoSEQ multiplex PCR; TCRdb holds only in-frame clones, not every one. The sample consists of some 56,000 clones, 70% to 85% of them appearing once. The sample was PBMCs. Receptor source: a man over 45 in good health and CMV-seronegative.

V gene TRBV27 combines with J gene TRBJ2-3; unclear D gene. V was trimmed by 3 bases and J by 6 bases, leaving 19 bases between them. The CDR3 is made up of 16 amino acids. Per germline, CDR1 MNHEY and CDR2 SMNVEV (reference sequence). The DNA for the CDR3 is TGTGCCAGCAGTTTCCCCTGGTTAGCCTTCCTGGATACGCAGTATTTT. Protein: CASSFPWLAFLDTQYF.

The rearrangement uses TRBV5-1 and TRBJ2-3, with no clear D. Deletions cut 1 base from V and 4 bases from J, with 7 bases between. CDR3 size: 13 residues. Germline lookup yields CDR1 SGHRS and CDR2 YFSETQ. CDR3 coding DNA: TGCGCCAGCAGCTTGATGGGCCCAGATACGCAGTATTTT. Amino acid sequence: CASSLMGPDTQYF.

V and J are TRBV6-1 and TRBJ2-5, with TRBD1 identical over 10 bases. Germline CDR1 and CDR2: MNHNS and SASEGT. The CDR3 consists of 16 residues. V shed 1 base, J shed 5 bases, and the junction held 7 bases outside the gene matches. The CDR3 DNA sequence: TGTGCCAGCAGTGAAGAATTCGACAGGGGGCTTGAGACCCAGTACTTC. Residues: CASSEEFDRGLETQYF.

CDR3 nucleotide sequence: TGTGCCAGCAGCCCGGGACAGGCAGTGACAGATACGCAGTATTTT. The encoded protein is CASSPGQAVTDTQYF. The J gene is TRBJ2-3, the V gene TRBV5-8; 8 nucleotides align to TRBD1. CDR1 SGHTS and CDR2 YDEGEE come from the germline V gene. With 4 bases clipped from V and 3 bases from J, the junction kept 7 bases outside the gene matches. The CDR3 spans 15 residues.

The chain has TRBV25-1 and TRBJ2-1, with 12 bases matching TRBD1. CDR3 size: 14 residues. V dropped 2 bases and J dropped 8; count of bases not matched to a gene: 1. The germline V gene encodes CDR1 MGHDK and CDR2 SYGVNS. This CDR3 is CASSEGTGGYEQFF. DNA of the CDR3: TGTGCCAGCAGTGAAGGGACAGGGGGCTATGAGCAGTTCTTC.

The DNA of the CDR3 is TGTGCCAGACCGGCGGGGGCCAACCAAGAGACCCAGTACTTC. The encoded protein is CARPAGANQETQYF. The chain is built from TRBV19 and TRBJ2-5; tentatively, D is TRBD2 (7 bases). Per the germline V gene, CDR1 is LNHDA and CDR2 is SQIVND (reference sequence). The CDR3 has 14 residues. Trimming stripped 9 bases from V and 0 bases from J, with 14 bases between.

The chain employs TRBV27 and TRBJ2-7; TRBD1 might be the D (6 bases). The CDR3 runs to 16 residues. V gave up 1 base and J gave up 7 bases, with 20 bases separating them. CDR1 and CDR2 (germline): MNHEY, SMNVEV (reference sequence). The CDR3 reads CASSLLSGRGPAEQYF. The CDR3 DNA sequence: TGTGCCAGCAGTTTATTATCAGGCAGGGGACCCGCTGAGCAGTACTTC.

This rearrangement joins TRBV6-5 to TRBJ1-1; TRBD1 might be the D (5 bases). The germline V and J ends were trimmed by 0 bases and 7 bases, with 15 bases remaining between them. The germline V gene has CDR1 MNHEY and CDR2 SVGAGI. The CDR3 runs to 15 residues. CDR3 residues: CASSYSVTSRGEAFF. The CDR3 DNA reads as TGTGCCAGCAGTTACTCGGTGACCTCAAGGGGTGAAGCTTTCTTT.

The rearrangement joins TRBV7-8 to TRBJ2-7, with D hard to call. The CDR3 has 17 amino acids. In germline, CDR1 is SGHVS, CDR2 FQNEAQ. V was trimmed by 5 bases and J by 6 bases, leaving 26 bases between them. CDR3 loop: CASSPKIRLLDDGEQYF. The CDR3 DNA is TGTGCCAGCAGCCCTAAAATCCGACTGCTAGATGACGGCGAGCAGTACTTC.

This sequence joins TRBV7-9 and TRBJ1-2; no clear D. The CDR3 spans 15 residues. The germline CDR1 and CDR2 sequences are SEHNR and FQNEAQ (reference sequence). V lost 5 bases and J lost 5, with 18 bases in between. This CDR3 is CASSLTRPSAYGYTF. The CDR3 DNA follows: TGTGCCAGCAGCCTGACACGACCAAGTGCTTATGGCTACACCTTC.

This clone was counted a few times. V and J are TRBV5-1 and TRBJ1-6; D gene unclear. The CDR3 is 17 residues long. The germline V gene encodes CDR1 SGHRS and CDR2 YFSETQ. Between the trimmed V and J ends, which lost 0 bases and 7 bases, there was a span of 17 bases. In nucleotides, the CDR3 is TGCGCCAGCAGCTTGGGCGGGGAATCCCTGAGGAATTCACCCCTCCACTTT. This encodes CASSLGGESLRNSPLHF.

This clone has more than one count but fewer than ten. V is TRBV10-3 and J is TRBJ1-1, with D unresolved. The germline V gene encodes CDR1 ENHRY and CDR2 SYGVKD. The CDR3 is made up of 12 amino acids. Trimming stripped 2 bases from V and 10 bases from J, with 11 bases between. The CDR3 bases are TGTGCCATCAGTGAGGTAACCACGGGAGCTTTCTTT. This encodes CAISEVTTGAFF.

This clone has only one observation. This rearrangement joins TRBV11-3 to TRBJ1-6, with TRBD1 matching over 12 bases. The V gene's germline CDR1 is SGHNT and CDR2 YENEEA. The CDR3 length is 19 residues. The ends lost 4 bases at V and 9 bases at J; junction bases unmatched: 16. The CDR3 nucleotides are TGTGCCAGCAGCTCCCGGGGGGACAGGGGGCGCGCGGAGGGTTCACCCCTCCACTTT. Its translation is CASSSRGDRGRAEGSPLHF.

This clone was seen once. The chain employs TRBV14 and TRBJ2-1, with D possibly TRBD2 on 5 matching bases. Trimming pared 1 base from V and 10 bases from J, leaving 14 bases between. The germline CDR1 and CDR2 sequences are SGHDN and FVKESK. This CDR3 is 14 amino acids long. The CDR3: CASSQVGGGREQFF. CDR3 DNA sequence: TGTGCCAGCAGCCAAGTAGGAGGCGGGCGCGAGCAGTTCTTC.